The 27 T cell receptor beta chains reported below all come from one sample, sequenced in a study of blood T cell repertoires in COVID-19. Clones were read by immunoSEQ multiplex PCR, and TCRdb kept only the in-frame ones, dropping some. The sample consists of tens of thousands of clones, approximately 86% of them appearing once. The specimen was peripheral blood. These receptors were collected from a man aged 70-80 years with acute or convalescent COVID-19.

This clone was counted a single time. The gene calls are TRBV19 and TRBJ2-3, with D hard to call. Deletions cut 8 bases from V and 0 bases from J, with 9 bases between. CDR1 and CDR2 (germline): LNHDA, SQIVND (reference sequence). The CDR3 is made up of 13 amino acids. CDR3 DNA sequence: TGTGCCAGTCTTGGCGGTAGCACAGATACGCAGTATTTT. This translates into CASLGGSTDTQYF.

This sequence joins TRBV5-1 and TRBJ2-3; D not resolved. The CDR3 has 12 residues. The V gene lost 7 bases and the J gene lost 0 bases, with 6 bases spanning the gap. Germline lookup yields CDR1 SGHRS and CDR2 YFSETQ. In DNA form, the CDR3 reads TGCGCCAGCTTTCATAGCACAGATACGCAGTATTTT. Its protein is CASFHSTDTQYF.

The J gene is TRBJ2-1, the V gene TRBV7-9, with 8 bases identical to TRBD2. This CDR3 comprises 14 residues. J gave up 10 bases and V 1 base, and 6 bases lay outside the gene matches. Germline CDR1 and CDR2: SEHNR and FQNEAQ (reference sequence). The CDR3 sequence: CASSLEGLVTEQFF. CDR3 bases: TGTGCCAGCAGCTTAGAGGGACTAGTCACGGAGCAGTTCTTC.

This chain links TRBV6-5 with TRBJ2-2; D is ambiguous. The V end lost 7 bases, the J end lost 8 bases, and 8 bases lay between the germline ends. CDR3 length: 11 residues. CDR1 and CDR2 from the germline V gene are MNHEY and SVGAGI. The CDR3 here is CASTKSGELFF. The CDR3 region has the DNA TGTGCCAGCACTAAATCTGGGGAGCTGTTTTTT.

V is TRBV6-5 and J is TRBJ1-4, with TRBD1 identical over 7 bases. V shed 4 bases, J shed 8 bases, and the junction held 7 bases outside the gene matches. The germline CDR1 and CDR2 sequences are MNHEY and SVGAGI. This CDR3 has 14 amino acids. CDR3 coding DNA: TGTGCCAGCAGTTGGGGGACAGCAGGGGAAAAACTGTTTTTT. Amino acid sequence: CASSWGTAGEKLFF.

The gene calls are TRBV6-4 and TRBJ2-2; D may be TRBD1 (6 bases). This CDR3 is built from 16 residues. Between the trimmed V and J ends, which lost 5 bases and 4 bases, there was a span of 17 bases. CDR1 MRHNA and CDR2 SNTAGT come from the germline V gene. The DNA for the CDR3 is TGTGCCAGCAGTAGGTCAGGGGACCTCGCCACCGGGGAGCTGTTTTTT. This sequence encodes CASSRSGDLATGELFF.

The chain recombines TRBV27 with TRBJ1-6, with no clear D. The germline gives CDR1 MNHEY, CDR2 SMNVEV (reference sequence). Trimming cost V 6 bases and J 9 bases, with 12 bases left between them. The CDR3 runs to 13 residues. In nucleotides, the CDR3 is TGTGCCAGCAGAATTACCGAGGGTTCACCCCTCCACTTT. Residues: CASRITEGSPLHF.

This rearrangement joins TRBV28 to TRBJ1-6, with D perhaps TRBD1 (6 bases). This CDR3 has 16 residues. V lost 4 bases, J lost 3 bases, and 13 bases lay in between. Per germline, CDR1 MDHEN and CDR2 SYDVKM. The CDR3 sequence: CASSSTDRLYNSPLHF. The DNA for the CDR3 is TGTGCCAGCAGTTCAACTGACAGGCTCTATAATTCACCCCTCCACTTT. Looking up the rest from reference TRBV28 and TRBJ1-6 gives the full variable domain: DVKVTQSSRYLVKRTGEKVFLECVQDMDHENMFWYRQDPGLGLRLIYFSYDVKMKEKGDIPEGYSVSREKKERFSLILESASTNQTSMYLCASSSTDRLYNSPLHFGNGTRLTVT.

The chain recombines TRBV28 with TRBJ1-4; D is undetermined. V lost 6 bases and J lost 8, with 13 bases in between. The CDR3 sequence is 13 residues long. Germline V lookup: CDR1 MDHEN, CDR2 SYDVKM. The CDR3 DNA reads as TGTGCCAGCAGAACACCCGCGGGGGAAAAACTGTTTTTT. It is translated as CASRTPAGEKLFF.

The V call is TRBV3-1 (or the pseudogene TRBV3-2), the J call TRBJ1-6, with D hard to call. Germline values: CDR1 LGHDT, CDR2 YNNKEL (reference sequence). This CDR3 is 14 amino acids long. With 2 bases removed from V and 10 bases from J, the gap between germline ends came to 12 bases. CDR3 loop: CASSQRQQASPLHF. In DNA, the CDR3 is TGTGCCAGCAGCCAAAGGCAGCAGGCATCACCCCTCCACTTT.

The chain carries TRBV30 and TRBJ1-1, with D unresolved. CDR1 and CDR2 from the germline V gene are GTSNPN and SVGIG (reference sequence). The CDR3 has 12 residues. Between the trimmed V and J ends, which lost 0 bases and 5 bases, there was a span of 7 bases. The CDR3 coding sequence is TGTGCCTGGAGTGTAGAGCTGACTGAAGCTTTCTTT. Encoded protein: CAWSVELTEAFF.

The chain is built from TRBV12-3 or TRBV12-4 and TRBJ1-1, with unresolved D. This CDR3 has 13 residues. The ends were cut back, 3 bases at V and 0 bases at J, with 5 bases in the middle. CDR3 in amino acids: CASSLQVNTEAFF. The CDR3 DNA reads as TGTGCCAGCAGTTTGCAGGTGAACACTGAAGCTTTCTTT.

This clone appeared a single time. The chain joins TRBV6-5 to TRBJ2-2, with D possibly matching TRBD2 (5 bases). CDR1 is MNHEY, CDR2 SVGAGI, per germline. The CDR3 is 15 residues long. V was trimmed by 6 bases and J by 1 base, leaving 12 bases between them. DNA of the CDR3: TGTGCCAGCAGCCACGGTGGGAGGAACACCGGGGAGCTGTTTTTT. Protein sequence: CASSHGGRNTGELFF.

CDR3 DNA: TGTGCCAGCTCACCCGGGACAGGGAGTCGCACTGAAGCTTTCTTT. Amino acid sequence: CASSPGTGSRTEAFF. This chain joins TRBV18 and TRBJ1-1; 9 bases are a match to TRBD1. The CDR3 sequence is 15 residues long. The V gene's germline CDR1 is KGHSH and CDR2 LQKENI. With V trimmed by 3 bases and J by 4 bases, 6 bases remained unmatched.

This clone was counted once. In DNA form, the CDR3 reads TGTGCCAGCAGCTTAGATCGATCCCAGAATGGCTACACCTTC. It yields the protein CASSLDRSQNGYTF. V gene TRBV11-2 combines with J gene TRBJ1-2; no clear D. Trimming stripped 0 bases from V and 6 bases from J, with 11 bases between. CDR1 is SGHAT, CDR2 FQNNGV, per germline. The length of the CDR3 is 14 residues.

The CDR3 spells CASSLGGSPLHF. As DNA, the CDR3 is TGTGCCAGCAGCTTAGGTGGCTCACCCCTCCACTTT. J is TRBJ1-6 and V is TRBV7-9; no firm D call. The CDR3 is made up of 12 amino acids. V was pared by 1 base and J by 10 bases, with 5 bases between. Germline V CDR1 and CDR2: SEHNR, FQNEAQ (reference sequence).

The chain has TRBV7-2 and TRBJ2-1; D remains unclear. Germline V gene data show CDR1 as SGHTA and CDR2 as FQGNSA. The length of the CDR3 is 13 residues. V lost 2 bases and J 5 bases, leaving 7 bases between the germline ends. CDR3 loop: CASSLLRNNEQFF. CDR3 DNA sequence: TGTGCCAGCAGCTTACTACGAAACAATGAGCAGTTCTTC. Filled out from reference TRBV7-2 and TRBJ2-1, the complete variable domain reads GAGVSQSPSNKVTEKGKDVELRCDPISGHTALYWYRQSLGQGLEFLIYFQGNSAPDKSGLPSDRFSAERTGGSVSTLTIQRTQQEDSAVYLCASSLLRNNEQFFGPGTRLTVL.

The rearrangement links TRBV6-6 to TRBJ1-6, with D possibly being TRBD1 (5 bases). With 4 bases removed from V and 9 bases from J, the gap between germline ends came to 19 bases. Germline loops: CDR1 MNHNY, CDR2 SVGAGI (reference sequence). The CDR3 is made up of 16 amino acids. The CDR3 region is CASSFSPGVGGSPLHF. CDR3 DNA: TGTGCCAGCAGTTTCTCCCCGGGGGTAGGCGGTTCACCCCTCCACTTT.

This sequence joins TRBV15 and TRBJ2-5, with D possibly matching TRBD2 (6 bases). There are 15 residues in the CDR3. Germline CDR1 is LNHNV and CDR2 is YYDKDF (reference sequence). V gave up 0 bases and J gave up 5 bases, with 13 bases separating them. The chain's CDR3 is CATSRDGGSGETQYF. CDR3 coding DNA: TGTGCCACCAGCAGAGATGGGGGAAGCGGGGAGACCCAGTACTTC. Supplemented by reference TRBV15 and TRBJ2-5, the full variable domain reads DAMVIQNPRYQVTQFGKPVTLSCSQTLNHNVMYWYQQKSSQAPKLLFHYYDKDFNNEADTPDNFQSRRPNTSFCFLDIRSPGLGDTAMYLCATSRDGGSGETQYFGPGTRLLVL.

By share, this clone counts as medium-sized. The chain joins TRBV7-2 to TRBJ2-2; TRBD1 is a possible D gene (5 bases). CDR1 SGHTA and CDR2 FQGNSA come from the germline V gene. The CDR3 extends over 16 amino acids. V dropped 5 bases and J dropped 0 bases, with 13 bases sitting between them. The CDR3 loop is CASSVQVTTNTGELFF. For the CDR3, the DNA is TGTGCCAGCAGCGTACAGGTAACAACGAACACCGGGGAGCTGTTTTTT.

The V gene is TRBV18, the J gene TRBJ1-1; perhaps TRBD1 as D (5 bases). Germline-derived CDR1 and CDR2 are KGHSH and LQKENI. Between the trimmed V and J ends, which lost 3 bases and 4 bases, there was a span of 15 bases. The CDR3 spans 15 residues. The CDR3 loop is CASSPLDGAVTEAFF. The CDR3 bases are TGTGCCAGCTCACCTTTGGATGGGGCGGTCACTGAAGCTTTCTTT.

The rearrangement uses TRBV28 and TRBJ1-1; D not certain. CDR3 length equals 11 residues. V was pared by 6 bases and J by 5 bases, with 7 bases between. Germline CDR1 and CDR2: MDHEN and SYDVKM. CDR3 residues: CASSETTEAFF. CDR3 bases: TGTGCCAGCAGCGAGACAACTGAAGCTTTCTTT.

CDR3 in DNA: TGTGCCAGCAGCACAATCCAAATGCTAGGCGAGCAGTACTTC. Translation: CASSTIQMLGEQYF. The chain recombines TRBV6-2 or TRBV6-3 with TRBJ2-7; D unresolved. Germline loops: CDR1 MNHEY, CDR2 SVGEGT. V lost 6 bases, J lost 6 bases, and 18 bases lay in between. The CDR3 length is 14 residues.

The chain recombines TRBV24-1 with TRBJ2-3; 7 nucleotides agree with TRBD1. CDR1 and CDR2 from the germline V gene are KGHDR and SFDVKD. V was pared by 4 bases and J by 2 bases, with 5 bases of the junction left unmatched. The CDR3 consists of 15 residues. The CDR3 loop reads CATSDETGFTDTQYF. CDR3 nucleotide sequence: TGTGCCACCAGTGACGAGACAGGGTTCACAGATACGCAGTATTTT.

This clone was detected a few times. The chain joins TRBV7-2 to TRBJ1-1, with a tentative D call TRBD1 (5 bases). The germline V gene has CDR1 SGHTA and CDR2 FQGNSA. Trimming removed 3 bases from V and 0 bases from J, with 11 bases in between. The CDR3 covers 15 residues. The CDR3 DNA is TGTGCCAGCAGCTTGACAGCTGGAATGAACACTGAAGCTTTCTTT. Encoded protein: CASSLTAGMNTEAFF.

This chain joins TRBV27 and TRBJ2-2, with 12 bases fitting TRBD2. This CDR3 has 19 amino acids. Germline CDR1 reads MNHEY; CDR2 reads SMNVEV (reference sequence). The V gene end was trimmed by 3 bases and the J gene end by 3 bases; junction bases not matched to a gene: 11. The CDR3 here is CASSFALAGGNRYTGELFF. The CDR3 DNA follows: TGTGCCAGCAGTTTCGCCCTAGCGGGGGGGAATCGATACACCGGGGAGCTGTTTTTT.

This clone appeared a few times. V usage is TRBV29-1 and J usage is TRBJ2-7; tentative D call: TRBD1 (5 bases). Looked up from germline, CDR1 is SQVTM and CDR2 is ANQGSEA. V shed 4 bases and J shed 3 bases, with 10 bases lying between them. The CDR3 runs 12 residues. DNA of the CDR3: TGCAGCGTTGTCACGGACAACTACGAGCAGTACTTC. This gives the protein CSVVTDNYEQYF.